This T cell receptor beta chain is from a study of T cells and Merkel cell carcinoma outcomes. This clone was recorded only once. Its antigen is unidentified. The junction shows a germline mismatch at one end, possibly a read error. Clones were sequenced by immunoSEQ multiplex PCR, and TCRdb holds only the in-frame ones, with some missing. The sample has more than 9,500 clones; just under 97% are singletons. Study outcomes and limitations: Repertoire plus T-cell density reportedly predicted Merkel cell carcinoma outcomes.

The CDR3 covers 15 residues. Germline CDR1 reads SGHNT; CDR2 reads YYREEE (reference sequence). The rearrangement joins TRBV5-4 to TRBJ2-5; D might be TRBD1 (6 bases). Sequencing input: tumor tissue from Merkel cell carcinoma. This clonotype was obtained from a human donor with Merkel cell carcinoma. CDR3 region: CASSAKDSLQEIQYF. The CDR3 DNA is TGTGCCAGCAGCGCAAAGGACAGTCTCCAAGAGATCCAGTACTTC.